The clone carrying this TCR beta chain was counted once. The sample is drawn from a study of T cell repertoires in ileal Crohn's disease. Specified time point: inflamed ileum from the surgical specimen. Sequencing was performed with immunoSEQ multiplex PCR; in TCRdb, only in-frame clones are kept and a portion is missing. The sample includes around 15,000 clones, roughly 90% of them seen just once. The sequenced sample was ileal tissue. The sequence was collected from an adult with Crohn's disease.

The CDR3 sequence is CASIVIAFF. The CDR3 DNA reads TGCGCCAGCATCGTCATAGCTTTCTTT. The chain joins TRBV5-1 to TRBJ1-1; D is ambiguous. Trimming removed 6 bases from V and 10 bases from J, with 7 bases in between. CDR1 is SGHRS and CDR2 is YFSETQ in the germline V gene. The CDR3 is made up of 9 amino acids.